This record concerns one T cell receptor (beta chain) sequence. Its cognate antigen is unknown. This specimen comes from a study of shared clonotypes between healthy human individuals. Only CD45RO-negative cells positively selected for CCR7 counted as naive CD8 cells, so terminally differentiated effector memory CD45RA+ cells were excluded. The protocol was immunoSEQ multiplex PCR, while the TCRdb copy is restricted to in-frame clones and leaves out a portion. The sample lists 650,000 to 800,000 clones, approximately 90% occurring once. Study results and limitations: Approximately 4.6% of naive CD4 clonotypes were common to a handful of donors.

CDR3 length: 14 residues. V was trimmed by 3 bases and J by 3 bases, leaving 12 bases between them. Germline CDR1 reads SGHAT; CDR2 reads FQNNGV. The TCR originated in a man aged 25 to 40 in good health. The sample comprised naive CD8+ T cells sorted from blood. The V call is TRBV11-2, the J call TRBJ2-7; D possibly corresponds to TRBD1 (6 bases). The CDR3 bases are TGTGCCAGCAGCTTTGGCAGGGGAGACTACGAGCAGTACTTC. Amino acid sequence: CASSFGRGDYEQYF.